This TCR beta chain was observed in a study of PD-L1 blockade in urothelial cancer. Clones were sequenced by immunoSEQ multiplex PCR, and TCRdb holds only the in-frame ones, with some missing. The sample contains about 55,000 clones, 70% to 85% of which appear only once. Trimming stripped 6 bases from V and 4 bases from J, with 12 bases between. CDR1 and CDR2 from the germline V gene are MNHNS and SASEGT. The CDR3 loop spans 13 amino acids. This clone appeared a few times. The origin of this receptor is a man between 65 and 85 years old with urothelial cancer. The chain recombines TRBV6-1 with TRBJ1-2; no clear D. The material was PBMCs, obtained around atezolizumab (anti-PD-L1) treatment. The CDR3 DNA reads TGTGCCAGCAGGGCCCGTCTTTTCTATGGCTACACCTTC. Translating gives CASRARLFYGYTF.